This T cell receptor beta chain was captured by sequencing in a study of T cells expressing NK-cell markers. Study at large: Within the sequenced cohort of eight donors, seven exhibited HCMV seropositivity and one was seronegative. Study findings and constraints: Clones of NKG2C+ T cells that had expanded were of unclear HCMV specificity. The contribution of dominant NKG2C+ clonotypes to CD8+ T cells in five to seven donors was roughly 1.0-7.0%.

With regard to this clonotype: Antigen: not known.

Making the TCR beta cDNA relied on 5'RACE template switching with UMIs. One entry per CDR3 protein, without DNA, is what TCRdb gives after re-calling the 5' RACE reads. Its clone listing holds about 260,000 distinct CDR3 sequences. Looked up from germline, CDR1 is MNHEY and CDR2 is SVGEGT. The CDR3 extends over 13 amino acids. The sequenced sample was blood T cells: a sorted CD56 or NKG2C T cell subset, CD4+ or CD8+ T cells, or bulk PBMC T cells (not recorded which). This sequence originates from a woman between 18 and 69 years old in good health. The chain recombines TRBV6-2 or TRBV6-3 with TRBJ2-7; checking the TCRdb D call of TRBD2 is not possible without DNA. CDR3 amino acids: CATGIRGRYEQYF.